This T cell receptor (beta chain) comes out of a study of T-cell reconstitution after alpha-beta-depleted transplantation in children listed by TCRdb under 2016. At the level of the whole study: Using TCR repertoire profiling, the study quantitatively followed how T-cell immune reconstitution unfolded in children after TCRalphabeta/CD19-depleted allogeneic hematopoietic cell transplantation.

Library preparation used PCR. The instrument was an Illumina HiSeq 2500. Molecular barcoding was employed in the preparation of TCR libraries, with unique molecular identifiers being used to normalize TCRbeta repertoire quantification. TCRdb trimmed the raw reads at Q25, called clones with MiXCR and kept productive beta chains. Rows are unified per CDR3 protein, each entry keeping the most common DNA and genes. Across this sample there are about 610,000 distinct CDR3 sequences, with roughly a tenth seen only once. Approximately 4.1% of the sample rests with the top ten. The CDR3 contains 18 residues, cysteine and phenylalanine counted. Just CDR3 DNA is preserved here, 54 bases in frame from base 1. For CDR1 and CDR2, the germline V gene lists SGHVS and FQNEAQ. Trimming leaves V shorter by 1 base and J shorter by 6 bases, with the junction holding 10 bases beyond the gene matches. This clonotype showed up many times. No cognate antigen has been identified for it. Base qualities were left out, and no much larger clone turns up one base away.

The rearranged chain carries TRBV7-8 and TRBJ2-3, and 13 junction bases match TRBD2. This sequence originates from a human donor who donated a stem cell graft to a child with acute myeloid leukemia. Sequencing was performed on PBMCs from the stem cell graft donor, taken from the stem cell graft. The CDR3 region reads CASSLGGLAGLGYDTQYF. Here is the DNA: TGTGCCAGCAGCTTAGGGGGACTAGCGGGATTGGGCTATGATACGCAGTATTTT.